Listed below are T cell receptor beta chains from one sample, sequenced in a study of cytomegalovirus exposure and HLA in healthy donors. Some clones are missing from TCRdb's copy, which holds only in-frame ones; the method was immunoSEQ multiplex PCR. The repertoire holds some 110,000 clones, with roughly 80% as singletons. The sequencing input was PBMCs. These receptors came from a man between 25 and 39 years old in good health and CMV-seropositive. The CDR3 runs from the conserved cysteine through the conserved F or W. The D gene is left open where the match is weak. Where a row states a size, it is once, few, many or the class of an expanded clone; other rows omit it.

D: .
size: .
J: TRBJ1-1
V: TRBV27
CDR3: CASSLTTGPEAFF
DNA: TGTGCCAGCAGTTTGACAACAGGGCCTGAAGCTTTCTTT

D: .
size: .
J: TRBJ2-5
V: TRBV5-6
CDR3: CASSLVSEETQYF
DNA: TGTGCCAGCAGCTTGGTAAGCGAAGAGACCCAGTACTTC

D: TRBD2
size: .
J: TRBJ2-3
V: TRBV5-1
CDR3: CASSLAPSGLTDTQYF
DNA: TGCGCCAGCAGCTTGGCCCCTAGCGGGCTCACAGATACGCAGTATTTT

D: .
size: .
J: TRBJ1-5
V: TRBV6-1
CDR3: CASSERNSRSNQPQHF
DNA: TGTGCCAGCAGTGAAAGGAACAGCCGAAGCAATCAGCCCCAGCATTTT

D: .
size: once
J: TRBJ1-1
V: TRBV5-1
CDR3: CASSLRRYTEAFF
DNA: TGCGCCAGCAGCTTGAGGCGGTACACTGAAGCTTTCTTT

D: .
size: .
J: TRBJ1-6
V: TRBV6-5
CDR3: CASSGGRSYNSPLHF
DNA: TGTGCCAGCAGCGGGGGAAGGTCCTATAATTCACCCCTCCACTTT

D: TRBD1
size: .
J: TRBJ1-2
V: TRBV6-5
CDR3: CASSYRGGHGYTF
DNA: TGTGCCAGCAGTTATCGAGGGGGCCATGGCTACACCTTC

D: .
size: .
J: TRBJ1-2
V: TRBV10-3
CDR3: CAQSKSLMDYGYTF
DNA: TGTGCCCAAAGTAAGAGCTTGATGGACTATGGCTACACCTTC

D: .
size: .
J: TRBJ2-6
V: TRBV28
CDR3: CASSLVEFSGANVLTF
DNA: TGTGCCAGCAGTTTAGTCGAGTTCTCTGGGGCCAACGTCCTGACTTTC

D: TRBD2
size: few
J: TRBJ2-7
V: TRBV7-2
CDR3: CASSSSSGGPLGQYF
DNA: TGTGCCAGCAGCTCCTCTAGCGGGGGACCCCTGGGGCAGTACTTC

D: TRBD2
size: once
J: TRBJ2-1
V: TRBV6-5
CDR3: CASSKIAGGQDEQFF
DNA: TGTGCCAGCAGCAAAATAGCGGGAGGGCAGGATGAGCAGTTCTTC

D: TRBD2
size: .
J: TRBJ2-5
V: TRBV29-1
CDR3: CSVAAGGGETQYF
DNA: TGCAGCGTTGCAGCTGGCGGGGGGGAGACCCAGTACTTC

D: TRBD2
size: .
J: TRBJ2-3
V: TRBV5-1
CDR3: CASSYGLAVGGTDTQYF
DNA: TGCGCCAGCAGCTACGGACTAGCGGTTGGGGGAACAGATACGCAGTATTTT

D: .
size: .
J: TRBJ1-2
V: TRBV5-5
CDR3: CASSLDRNYGYTF
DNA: TGTGCCAGCAGCTTGGACAGGAACTATGGCTACACCTTC

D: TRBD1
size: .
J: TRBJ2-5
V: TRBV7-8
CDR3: CASSSAPSTGQETQYF
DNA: TGTGCCAGCAGCTCCGCCCCTTCGACAGGGCAAGAGACCCAGTACTTC

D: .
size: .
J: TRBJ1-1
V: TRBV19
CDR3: CASRWNRNTEAFF
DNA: TGTGCCAGTAGATGGAACAGGAACACTGAAGCTTTCTTT

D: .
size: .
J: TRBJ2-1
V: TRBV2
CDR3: CASVGQGGNEQFF
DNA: TGTGCCAGCGTAGGACAGGGAGGGAATGAGCAGTTCTTC

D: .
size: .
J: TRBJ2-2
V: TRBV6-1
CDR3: CASSEGTRMNTGELFF
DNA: TGTGCCAGCAGTGAAGGGACTCGGATGAACACCGGGGAGCTGTTTTTT

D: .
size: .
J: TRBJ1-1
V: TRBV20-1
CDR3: CSAVGNTEAFF
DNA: TGCAGTGCTGTTGGCAACACTGAAGCTTTCTTT

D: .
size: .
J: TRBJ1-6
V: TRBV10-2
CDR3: CASSLFTRPSSSYNSPLHF
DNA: TGCGCCAGCAGTCTCTTTACCAGGCCTTCCTCCTCCTATAATTCACCCCTCCACTTT

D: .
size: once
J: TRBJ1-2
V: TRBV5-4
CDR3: CASSIDGRDGYTF
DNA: TGTGCCAGCAGCATCGACGGGAGGGACGGCTACACCTTC

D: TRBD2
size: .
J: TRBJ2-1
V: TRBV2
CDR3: CASSESSGRGEQFF
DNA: TGTGCCAGCAGTGAATCCAGCGGGAGGGGTGAGCAGTTCTTC

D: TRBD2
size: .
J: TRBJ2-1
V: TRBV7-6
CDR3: CASSLGLAGGVMQHNEQFF
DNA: TGTGCCAGCAGTCTGGGACTAGCGGGGGGCGTGATGCAACACAATGAGCAGTTCTTC

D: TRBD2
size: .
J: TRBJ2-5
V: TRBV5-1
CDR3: CASSLGARLAEETQYF
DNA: TGCGCCAGCAGCTTGGGTGCGAGGCTAGCGGAAGAGACCCAGTACTTC

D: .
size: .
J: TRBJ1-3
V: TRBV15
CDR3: CATSRAGAGNTIYF
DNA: TGTGCCACCAGCAGAGCTGGGGCGGGAAACACCATATATTTT

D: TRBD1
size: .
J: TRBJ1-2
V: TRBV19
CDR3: CATQDRGYGYTF
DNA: TGTGCCACCCAAGACAGGGGGTATGGCTACACCTTC

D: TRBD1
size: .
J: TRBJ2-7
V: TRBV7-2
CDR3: CASSLSRGSSYEQYF
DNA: TGTGCCAGCAGCTTAAGCAGGGGGTCCTCCTACGAGCAGTACTTC

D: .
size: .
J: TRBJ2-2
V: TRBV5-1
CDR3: CASSRGDQNTGELFF
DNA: TGCGCCAGCAGCAGGGGCGACCAGAACACCGGGGAGCTGTTTTTT

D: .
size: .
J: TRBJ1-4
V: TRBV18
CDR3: CASSPSRQANEKLFF
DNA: TGTGCCAGCTCACCCTCGAGACAGGCTAATGAAAAACTGTTTTTT

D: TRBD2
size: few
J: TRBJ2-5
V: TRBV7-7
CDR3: CASSLRLAGVQETQYF
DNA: TGTGCCAGCAGCCTCCGACTAGCGGGGGTACAAGAGACCCAGTACTTC

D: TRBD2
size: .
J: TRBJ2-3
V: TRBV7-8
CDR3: CASSPKTSADTQYF
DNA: TGTGCCAGCAGCCCTAAGACTAGCGCAGATACGCAGTATTTT

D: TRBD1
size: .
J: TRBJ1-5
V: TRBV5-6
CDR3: CASSSQGAGQPQHF
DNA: TGTGCCAGCAGCAGCCAGGGGGCCGGTCAGCCCCAGCATTTT

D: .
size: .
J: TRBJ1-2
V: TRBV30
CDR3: CAWSPQAYGYTF
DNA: TGTGCCTGGAGTCCGCAGGCCTATGGCTACACCTTC

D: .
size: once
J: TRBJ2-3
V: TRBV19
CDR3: CASSINSWADTQYF
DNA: TGTGCCAGCAGTATAAACAGTTGGGCAGATACGCAGTATTTT

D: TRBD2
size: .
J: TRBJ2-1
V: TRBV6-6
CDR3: CASRAERGYYNEQFF
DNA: TGTGCCAGCAGAGCCGAGCGGGGCTACTACAATGAGCAGTTCTTC

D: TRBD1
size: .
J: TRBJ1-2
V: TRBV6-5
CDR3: CASSYFKTGGSGYTF
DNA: TGTGCCAGCAGTTACTTCAAGACAGGGGGCTCGGGCTACACCTTC